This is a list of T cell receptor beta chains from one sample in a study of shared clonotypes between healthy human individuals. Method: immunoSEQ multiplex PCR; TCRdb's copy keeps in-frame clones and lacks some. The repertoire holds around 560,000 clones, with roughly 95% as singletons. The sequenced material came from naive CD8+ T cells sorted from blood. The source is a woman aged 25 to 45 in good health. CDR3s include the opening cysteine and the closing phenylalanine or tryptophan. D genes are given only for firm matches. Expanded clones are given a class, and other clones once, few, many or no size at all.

CDR3 protein: CASSQLRLGRGSSGANVLTF; CDR3 DNA: TGCGCCAGCAGCCAACTTAGGTTGGGCAGAGGGAGCTCTGGGGCCAACGTCCTGACTTTC; D gene: .; V gene: TRBV4-1; clone size: .; J gene: TRBJ2-6
CDR3 protein: CASSSLESYEQYF; CDR3 DNA: TGTGCCAGCAGTTCCCTCGAGAGCTACGAGCAGTACTTC; D gene: .; V gene: TRBV28; clone size: .; J gene: TRBJ2-7
CDR3 protein: CASRVGEVNQPQHF; CDR3 DNA: TGCGCCAGCAGAGTAGGGGAAGTCAATCAGCCCCAGCATTTT; D gene: .; V gene: TRBV10-2; clone size: few; J gene: TRBJ1-5
CDR3 protein: CASRLQGLRTDTQYF; CDR3 DNA: TGTGCCAGCAGATTACAGGGCCTACGCACAGATACGCAGTATTTT; D gene: .; V gene: TRBV6-5; clone size: .; J gene: TRBJ2-3
CDR3 protein: CASRTSASYEQYF; CDR3 DNA: TGTGCCAGCCGGACTAGCGCGTCCTACGAGCAGTACTTC; D gene: TRBD2; V gene: TRBV28; clone size: .; J gene: TRBJ2-7
CDR3 protein: CASSLWGNNSYEQYF; CDR3 DNA: TGTGCCAGCAGTTTATGGGGCAATAACTCCTACGAGCAGTACTTC; D gene: .; V gene: TRBV27; clone size: .; J gene: TRBJ2-7
CDR3 protein: CASSLLGGRYEQCF; CDR3 DNA: TGTGCCAGCAGTTTACTGGGTGGGAGGTACGAGCAGTGCTTC; D gene: .; V gene: TRBV27; clone size: .; J gene: TRBJ2-7
CDR3 protein: CASSDATSGGYEQYF; CDR3 DNA: TGTGCCAGCAGCGACGCGACTAGCGGAGGTTACGAGCAGTACTTC; D gene: TRBD2; V gene: TRBV9; clone size: .; J gene: TRBJ2-7
CDR3 protein: CASSFSYYEQYF; CDR3 DNA: TGTGCCAGCAGCTTTTCATACTACGAGCAGTACTTC; D gene: .; V gene: TRBV7-8; clone size: .; J gene: TRBJ2-7
CDR3 protein: CASSYPGNEQFF; CDR3 DNA: TGTGCCAGCAGCTACCCGGGCAATGAGCAGTTCTTC; D gene: .; V gene: TRBV5-8; clone size: .; J gene: TRBJ2-1
CDR3 protein: CASRSGVPNQPQHF; CDR3 DNA: TGTGCCAGCCGTTCAGGAGTACCCAATCAGCCCCAGCATTTT; D gene: .; V gene: TRBV27; clone size: .; J gene: TRBJ1-5
CDR3 protein: CATATGNPYEQYF; CDR3 DNA: TGTGCCACTGCGACAGGGAATCCCTACGAGCAGTACTTC; D gene: TRBD1; V gene: TRBV15; clone size: .; J gene: TRBJ2-7
CDR3 protein: CASSIGLADRYEQYF; CDR3 DNA: TGTGCCAGTAGTATAGGGCTCGCGGACCGCTACGAGCAGTACTTC; D gene: .; V gene: TRBV19; clone size: .; J gene: TRBJ2-7
CDR3 protein: CASSYSTEKLFF; CDR3 DNA: TGTGCCAGCAGCTACTCTACAGAAAAACTGTTTTTT; D gene: .; V gene: TRBV5-6; clone size: .; J gene: TRBJ1-4
CDR3 protein: CASSRDRDHEQYF; CDR3 DNA: TGTGCCAGTAGCCGGGACAGGGACCACGAGCAGTACTTC; D gene: TRBD1; V gene: TRBV19; clone size: .; J gene: TRBJ2-7
CDR3 protein: CSVAGTDSGEAFF; CDR3 DNA: TGCAGCGTCGCCGGGACCGACTCCGGGGAAGCTTTCTTT; D gene: .; V gene: TRBV29-1; clone size: .; J gene: TRBJ1-1
CDR3 protein: CASSLGLAGGFNEQFF; CDR3 DNA: TGTGCCAGCAGCTTGGGACTAGCGGGAGGTTTCAATGAGCAGTTCTTC; D gene: TRBD2; V gene: TRBV5-6; clone size: .; J gene: TRBJ2-1
CDR3 protein: CASSVRDREGYTF; CDR3 DNA: TGTGCCAGCAGTGTCCGGGACAGAGAGGGCTACACCTTC; D gene: TRBD1; V gene: TRBV27; clone size: .; J gene: TRBJ1-2
CDR3 protein: CSVRHMNTEAFF; CDR3 DNA: TGCAGCGTTAGACACATGAACACTGAAGCTTTCTTT; D gene: .; V gene: TRBV29-1; clone size: .; J gene: TRBJ1-1
CDR3 protein: CASSVLLDSYEQYF; CDR3 DNA: TGTGCCAGTAGTGTCCTACTAGACAGCTACGAGCAGTACTTC; D gene: .; V gene: TRBV19; clone size: .; J gene: TRBJ2-7
CDR3 protein: CASSNRGGTDTQYF; CDR3 DNA: TGTGCCAGTAGTAACAGGGGAGGAACAGATACGCAGTATTTT; D gene: .; V gene: TRBV19; clone size: .; J gene: TRBJ2-3
CDR3 protein: CASRYGGTNEKLFF; CDR3 DNA: TGTGCCAGCAGGTACGGAGGCACTAATGAAAAACTGTTTTTT; D gene: .; V gene: TRBV28; clone size: .; J gene: TRBJ1-4
CDR3 protein: CASSQDKGTGGITEAFF; CDR3 DNA: TGTGCCAGCAGCCAAGATAAAGGGACAGGGGGAATCACTGAAGCTTTCTTT; D gene: TRBD1; V gene: TRBV4-2; clone size: .; J gene: TRBJ1-1
CDR3 protein: CASSLGHLSYNEQFF; CDR3 DNA: TGTGCCAGCAGCTTAGGACACCTCTCCTACAATGAGCAGTTCTTC; D gene: .; V gene: TRBV7-3; clone size: .; J gene: TRBJ2-1
CDR3 protein: CASSFLTRAERANTEAFF; CDR3 DNA: TGTGCCAGCAGCTTCCTCACTCGGGCGGAGAGAGCGAACACTGAAGCTTTCTTT; D gene: .; V gene: TRBV4-2; clone size: .; J gene: TRBJ1-1
CDR3 protein: CASSGTGDQPQHF; CDR3 DNA: TGTGCCAGCAGTGGGACAGGCGATCAGCCCCAGCATTTT; D gene: TRBD1; V gene: TRBV7-9; clone size: few; J gene: TRBJ1-5
CDR3 protein: CAWSSPPEETQYF; CDR3 DNA: TGTGCCTGGAGTTCCCCGCCAGAAGAGACCCAGTACTTC; D gene: .; V gene: TRBV30; clone size: .; J gene: TRBJ2-5
CDR3 protein: CASSPELAFYEQYF; CDR3 DNA: TGTGCCAGCTCACCAGAACTAGCCTTCTACGAGCAGTACTTC; D gene: .; V gene: TRBV18; clone size: once; J gene: TRBJ2-7
CDR3 protein: CASSLRSGGGTDTQYF; CDR3 DNA: TGTGCCAGCAGCTTAAGGTCGGGGGGCGGTACAGATACGCAGTATTTT; D gene: .; V gene: TRBV7-8; clone size: .; J gene: TRBJ2-3
CDR3 protein: CSGRAGSGEQYF; CDR3 DNA: TGCAGCGGCCGAGCGGGATCCGGCGAGCAGTACTTC; D gene: TRBD2; V gene: TRBV29-1; clone size: .; J gene: TRBJ2-7
CDR3 protein: CASTQGGVGGYTF; CDR3 DNA: TGTGCCAGCACCCAAGGGGGGGTGGGTGGCTACACCTTC; D gene: .; V gene: TRBV11-2; clone size: .; J gene: TRBJ1-2
CDR3 protein: CASSRQGGTGELFF; CDR3 DNA: TGTGCCAGCAGTCGACAGGGAGGCACCGGGGAGCTGTTTTTT; D gene: .; V gene: TRBV28; clone size: .; J gene: TRBJ2-2
CDR3 protein: CASTEGLAGGPTTGELFF; CDR3 DNA: TGTGCCAGCACCGAGGGACTAGCGGGAGGGCCGACAACCGGGGAGCTGTTTTTT; D gene: TRBD2; V gene: TRBV6-7; clone size: .; J gene: TRBJ2-2
CDR3 protein: CASSETGGAILNTEAFF; CDR3 DNA: TGTGCCAGCAGTGAAACAGGGGGCGCCATCCTGAACACTGAAGCTTTCTTT; D gene: TRBD1; V gene: TRBV28; clone size: .; J gene: TRBJ1-1
CDR3 protein: CASSLEGRIEETQYF; CDR3 DNA: TGTGCCAGCAGCTTAGAGGGGCGGATCGAAGAGACCCAGTACTTC; D gene: .; V gene: TRBV7-7; clone size: .; J gene: TRBJ2-5
CDR3 protein: CASSDGTNNQPQHF; CDR3 DNA: TGTGCCAGCAGTGATGGGACCAACAATCAGCCCCAGCATTTT; D gene: .; V gene: TRBV7-9; clone size: .; J gene: TRBJ1-5
CDR3 protein: CASSNQDSLVTKNIQYF; CDR3 DNA: TGTGCCAGCAGCAACCAAGACAGCCTGGTGACCAAAAACATTCAGTACTTC; D gene: .; V gene: TRBV21-1; clone size: .; J gene: TRBJ2-4
CDR3 protein: CASSLGPTNEQFF; CDR3 DNA: TGTGCCAGCAGCTTAGGACCAACCAATGAGCAGTTCTTC; D gene: .; V gene: TRBV11-3; clone size: .; J gene: TRBJ2-1
CDR3 protein: CASSPLTGPLSYEQYF; CDR3 DNA: TGTGCCAGCAGCCCTCTGACAGGCCCTCTCTCCTACGAGCAGTACTTC; D gene: .; V gene: TRBV21-1; clone size: once; J gene: TRBJ2-7
CDR3 protein: CASSLTREPQYF; CDR3 DNA: TGTGCCAGCAGCTTGACAAGAGAGCCCCAGTACTTC; D gene: .; V gene: TRBV5-4; clone size: .; J gene: TRBJ2-5
CDR3 protein: CASSLQQGEAFF; CDR3 DNA: TGTGCCAGCAGCTTACAACAGGGGGAAGCTTTCTTT; D gene: TRBD1; V gene: TRBV7-9; clone size: .; J gene: TRBJ1-1
CDR3 protein: CASTSYEDYEQYF; CDR3 DNA: TGCGCCAGCACGTCCTATGAGGACTACGAGCAGTACTTC; D gene: .; V gene: TRBV5-1; clone size: .; J gene: TRBJ2-7
CDR3 protein: CASSFRGGYEQYF; CDR3 DNA: TGCGCCAGCAGCTTCCGCGGAGGGTACGAGCAGTACTTC; D gene: .; V gene: TRBV5-1; clone size: .; J gene: TRBJ2-7
CDR3 protein: CASSYRTFSYEQYF; CDR3 DNA: TGTGCCAGCAGTTATCGGACCTTCTCCTACGAGCAGTACTTC; D gene: .; V gene: TRBV6-5; clone size: .; J gene: TRBJ2-7
CDR3 protein: CASSLWGGTGGYNEQFF; CDR3 DNA: TGTGCCAGCAGTTTATGGGGTGGCACAGGGGGCTACAATGAGCAGTTCTTC; D gene: TRBD1; V gene: TRBV28; clone size: .; J gene: TRBJ2-1
CDR3 protein: CASSLGTYNEQFF; CDR3 DNA: TGTGCCAGCAGCTTAGGGACTTACAATGAGCAGTTCTTC; D gene: .; V gene: TRBV7-9; clone size: .; J gene: TRBJ2-1
CDR3 protein: CASSLDRLSGNTIYF; CDR3 DNA: TGCGCCAGCAGCTTGGATCGTCTATCTGGAAACACCATATATTTT; D gene: .; V gene: TRBV5-1; clone size: .; J gene: TRBJ1-3
CDR3 protein: CASSAGVADTGELFF; CDR3 DNA: TGTGCCAGCTCCGCGGGGGTGGCCGACACCGGGGAGCTGTTTTTT; D gene: TRBD2; V gene: TRBV13; clone size: .; J gene: TRBJ2-2
CDR3 protein: CASQGGRSYEQYF; CDR3 DNA: TGTGCCAGTCAGGGGGGCCGCTCCTACGAGCAGTACTTC; D gene: .; V gene: TRBV5-4; clone size: .; J gene: TRBJ2-7
CDR3 protein: CASSRARGGIAGELFF; CDR3 DNA: TGTGCCAGCAGCCGAGCCCGAGGGGGTATCGCCGGGGAGCTGTTTTTT; D gene: .; V gene: TRBV9; clone size: once; J gene: TRBJ2-2
CDR3 protein: CSVVEGASYEQYF; CDR3 DNA: TGCAGCGTGGTTGAGGGGGCCTCCTACGAGCAGTACTTC; D gene: TRBD1; V gene: TRBV29-1; clone size: .; J gene: TRBJ2-7
CDR3 protein: CASSLRDWDPNEQFF; CDR3 DNA: TGTGCCAGCAGCTTACGGGACTGGGACCCCAATGAGCAGTTCTTC; D gene: .; V gene: TRBV7-2; clone size: .; J gene: TRBJ2-1
CDR3 protein: CASSVGPREEETQYF; CDR3 DNA: TGTGCCAGCAGCGTAGGACCGAGGGAAGAAGAGACCCAGTACTTC; D gene: .; V gene: TRBV9; clone size: .; J gene: TRBJ2-5
CDR3 protein: CASSLGRRVKETQYF; CDR3 DNA: TGTGCCAGCAGCTTGGGGAGGAGGGTAAAAGAGACCCAGTACTTC; D gene: .; V gene: TRBV5-6; clone size: .; J gene: TRBJ2-5
CDR3 protein: CASSSFYEGTYNEQFF; CDR3 DNA: TGTGCCAGCAGTTCTTTTTACGAGGGAACCTACAATGAGCAGTTCTTC; D gene: .; V gene: TRBV28; clone size: .; J gene: TRBJ2-1